The TCR beta chain under discussion was sequenced for a study of T-cell reconstitution after alpha-beta-depleted transplantation in children. Unique molecular identifiers were incorporated when the TCRbeta library was constructed. TCRdb reanalysed the PCR reads using MiXCR and keeps one entry per CDR3 protein. The sample lists 400,000 to 550,000 distinct CDR3 sequences, over 9.5% seen once, with roughly 2.1% in the top ten. The ends lost 4 bases at V and 7 bases at J; junction bases unmatched: 11. CDR1 is SEHNR, CDR2 FQNEAQ, per germline (reference sequence). CDR3 size: 16 residues. There are a few counts of this clonotype.

The clonotype originates from a child aged 2-15 years with inherited bone marrow failure, due to receive a stem cell transplant. The rearrangement links TRBV7-9 to TRBJ1-5; 9 bases match TRBD1. Sequencing was performed on PBMCs, taken before TCRalphabeta/CD19-depleted stem cell transplant. The CDR3 region is CASSSGSQGARQPQHF. In DNA, the CDR3 is TGTGCCAGCAGCTCCGGTTCACAGGGGGCAAGGCAGCCCCAGCATTTT.